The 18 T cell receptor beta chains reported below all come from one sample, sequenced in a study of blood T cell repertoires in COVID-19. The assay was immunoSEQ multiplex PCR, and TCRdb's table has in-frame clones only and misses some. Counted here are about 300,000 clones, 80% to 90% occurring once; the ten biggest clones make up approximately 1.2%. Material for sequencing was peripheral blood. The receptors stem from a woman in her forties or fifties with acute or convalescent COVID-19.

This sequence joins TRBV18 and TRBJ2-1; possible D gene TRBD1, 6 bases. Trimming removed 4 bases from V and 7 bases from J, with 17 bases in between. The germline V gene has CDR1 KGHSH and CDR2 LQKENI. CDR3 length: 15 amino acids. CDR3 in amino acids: CASSRLQGTWNEQFF. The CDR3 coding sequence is TGTGCCAGCTCACGGTTACAGGGAACATGGAATGAGCAGTTCTTC.

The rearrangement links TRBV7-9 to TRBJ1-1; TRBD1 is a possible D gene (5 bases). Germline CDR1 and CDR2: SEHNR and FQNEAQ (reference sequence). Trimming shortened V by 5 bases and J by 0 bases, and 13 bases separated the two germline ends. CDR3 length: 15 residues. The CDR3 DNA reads TGTGCCAGCAGCCAGGGACTACAAATGAACACTGAAGCTTTCTTT. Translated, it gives CASSQGLQMNTEAFF.

CDR3 sequence (DNA): TGTGCCATCAGTGAGCGTGGAGCGTCGGGAGCTGGGGCCAACGTCCTGACTTTC. Translating gives CAISERGASGAGANVLTF. J is TRBJ2-6 and V is TRBV10-3, with a tentative D call TRBD2 (6 bases). CDR3 length: 18 amino acids. Looked up from germline, CDR1 is ENHRY and CDR2 is SYGVKD. V was trimmed by 2 bases and J by 2 bases, leaving 16 bases between them.

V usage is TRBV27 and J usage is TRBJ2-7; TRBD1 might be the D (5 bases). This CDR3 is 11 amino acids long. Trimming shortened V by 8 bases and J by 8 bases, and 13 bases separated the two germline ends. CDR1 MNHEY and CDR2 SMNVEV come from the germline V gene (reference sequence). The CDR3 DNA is TGTGCCAGCGTAGGGGCAGCGAAGCAGTACTTC. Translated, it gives CASVGAAKQYF.

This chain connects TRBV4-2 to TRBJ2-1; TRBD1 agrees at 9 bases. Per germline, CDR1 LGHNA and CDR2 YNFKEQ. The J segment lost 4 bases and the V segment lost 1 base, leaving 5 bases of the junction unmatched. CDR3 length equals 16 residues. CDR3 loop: CASSQVLGTGYNEQFF. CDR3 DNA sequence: TGTGCCAGCAGCCAAGTCCTCGGGACAGGGTACAATGAGCAGTTCTTC.

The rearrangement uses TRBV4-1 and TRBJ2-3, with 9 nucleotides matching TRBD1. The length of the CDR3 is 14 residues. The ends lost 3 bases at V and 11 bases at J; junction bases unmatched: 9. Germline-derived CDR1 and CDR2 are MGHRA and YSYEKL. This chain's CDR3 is CASSHDRDRARQYF. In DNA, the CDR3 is TGCGCCAGCAGCCATGACCGGGACAGGGCGAGGCAGTATTTT.

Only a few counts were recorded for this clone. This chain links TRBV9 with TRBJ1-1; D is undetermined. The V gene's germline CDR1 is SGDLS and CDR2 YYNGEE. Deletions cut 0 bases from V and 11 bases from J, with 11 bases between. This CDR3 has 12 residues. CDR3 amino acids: CASSVGSGPAFF. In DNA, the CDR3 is TGTGCCAGCAGCGTAGGGTCAGGTCCGGCTTTCTTT.

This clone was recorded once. CDR3 loop: CASSRAGADYGYTF. Written as DNA, the CDR3 is TGTGCCAGCAGTCGAGCGGGGGCGGACTATGGCTACACCTTC. The rearrangement links TRBV6-2 or TRBV6-3 to TRBJ1-2, with D tentatively TRBD1 (6 bases). The CDR3 is 14 amino acids. Trimming took off 5 bases at V and 3 bases at J, with 13 bases between the two ends. CDR1 MNHEY and CDR2 SVGEGT come from the germline V gene.

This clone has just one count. The CDR3 DNA reads as TGTGCCAGCAGCTTAGGGCTAGCGGGGAGCAATGAGCAGTTCTTC. It yields the protein CASSLGLAGSNEQFF. The rearrangement links TRBV7-3 to TRBJ2-1; 9 positions match TRBD2. V lost 2 bases and J lost 6; bases outside the gene matches: 5. The CDR3 loop spans 15 amino acids. Germline V gene data show CDR1 as SGHTA and CDR2 as FQGTGA.

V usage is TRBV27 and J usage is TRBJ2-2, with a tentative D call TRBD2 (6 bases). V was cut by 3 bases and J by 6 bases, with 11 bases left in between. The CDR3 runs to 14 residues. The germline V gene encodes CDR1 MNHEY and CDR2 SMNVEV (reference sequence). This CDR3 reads CASSFAGKSGELFF. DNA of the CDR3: TGTGCCAGCAGTTTCGCGGGGAAATCCGGGGAGCTGTTTTTT.

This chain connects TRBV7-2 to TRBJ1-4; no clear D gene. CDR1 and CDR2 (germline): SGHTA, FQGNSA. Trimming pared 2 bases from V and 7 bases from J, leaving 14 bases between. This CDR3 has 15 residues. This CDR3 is CASSLSGEGGEKLFF. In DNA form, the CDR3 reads TGTGCCAGCAGCTTATCTGGGGAGGGTGGTGAAAAACTGTTTTTT.

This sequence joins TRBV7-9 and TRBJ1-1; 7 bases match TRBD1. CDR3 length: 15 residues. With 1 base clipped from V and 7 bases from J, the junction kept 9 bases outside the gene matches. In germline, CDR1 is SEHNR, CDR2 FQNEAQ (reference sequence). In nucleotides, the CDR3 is TGTGCCAGCAGCTTAGGGGACAGAAGATTGGGTGAAGCTTTCTTT. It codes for CASSLGDRRLGEAFF.

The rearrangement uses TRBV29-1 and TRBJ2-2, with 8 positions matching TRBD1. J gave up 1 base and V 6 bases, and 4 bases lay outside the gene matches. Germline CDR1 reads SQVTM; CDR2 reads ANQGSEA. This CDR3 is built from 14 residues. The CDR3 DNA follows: TGCAGCGTGCACGGGACAGGGAACACCGGGGAGCTGTTTTTT. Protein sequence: CSVHGTGNTGELFF.

The CDR3 reads CASSDGRADEQYF. In DNA form, the CDR3 reads TGTGCCAGCAGTGACGGGAGGGCCGACGAGCAGTACTTC. The chain employs TRBV2 and TRBJ2-7; 8 bases are shared with TRBD2. Germline CDR1 and CDR2: SNHLY and FYNNEI. The CDR3 sequence is 13 residues long. The ends lost 3 bases at V and 5 bases at J; junction bases unmatched: 3.

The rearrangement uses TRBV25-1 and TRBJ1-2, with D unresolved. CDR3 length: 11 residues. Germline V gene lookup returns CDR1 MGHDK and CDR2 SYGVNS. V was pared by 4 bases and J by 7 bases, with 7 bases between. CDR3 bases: TGTGCCAGCAGTGCGACACTTGGCTACACCTTC. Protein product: CASSATLGYTF.

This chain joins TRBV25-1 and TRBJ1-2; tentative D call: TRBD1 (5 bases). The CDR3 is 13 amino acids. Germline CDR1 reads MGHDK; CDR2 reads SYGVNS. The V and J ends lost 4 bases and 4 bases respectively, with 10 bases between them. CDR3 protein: CASSAGGGYGYTF. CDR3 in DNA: TGTGCCAGCAGTGCGGGGGGAGGCTATGGCTACACCTTC.

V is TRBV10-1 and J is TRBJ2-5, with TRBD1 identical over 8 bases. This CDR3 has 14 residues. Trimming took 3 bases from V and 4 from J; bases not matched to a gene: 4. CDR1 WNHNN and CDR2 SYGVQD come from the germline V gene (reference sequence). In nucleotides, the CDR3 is TGCGCCAGCAGTGATACTACAGGGGGAGAGACCCAGTACTTC. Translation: CASSDTTGGETQYF.

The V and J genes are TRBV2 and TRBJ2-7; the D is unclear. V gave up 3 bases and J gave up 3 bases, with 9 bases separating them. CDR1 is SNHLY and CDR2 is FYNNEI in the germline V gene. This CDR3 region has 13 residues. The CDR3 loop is CASSDLPVYEQYF. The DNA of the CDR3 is TGTGCCAGCAGTGATCTCCCGGTCTACGAGCAGTACTTC.